A selection of T cell receptor beta chains follows, all from one sample in a study of identical twins. A single record per CDR3 protein comes from TCRdb applying MiXCR to the 5' RACE reads. This table holds 210,000 or so distinct CDR3 sequences, 15% to 20% found once. This sample also appeared in a second study, on T cells expressing NK-cell markers.

The sequenced sample consisted of CD8+ T cells sorted from blood. These receptors all come from a woman aged 18-29 years in good health. CDR3s include the opening cysteine and the closing phenylalanine or tryptophan. Each record gives: J gene, V gene, D gene, clone size, CDR3 DNA, CDR3 protein. D genes are given only for firm matches. Where a row states a size, it is once, few, many or the class of an expanded clone; other rows omit it.

TRBJ2-1 | TRBV29-1 | TRBD2 | few | TGCAGCGTTGAAGGGACTAGCGGGGCCTACAATGAGCAGTTCTTC | CSVEGTSGAYNEQFF
TRBJ2-1 | TRBV20-1 | TRBD2 | few | TGCAGTGCTAGAGATGGAGCGGGAGAGGTGGAGCAGTTCTTC | CSARDGAGEVEQFF
TRBJ2-7 | TRBV7-9 | TRBD1 | few | TGTGCCAGCAGTCGCCCGGGACAGGGGAAGGACGAGCAGTACTTC | CASSRPGQGKDEQYF
TRBJ2-1 | TRBV5-1 | . | few | TGCGCCAGCAGCTTGGTCTCCCAAGGGGCCCTCAATGAGCAGTTCTTC | CASSLVSQGALNEQFF
TRBJ1-1 | TRBV27 | TRBD1 | few | TGTGCCAGCAGTCTCGGGGTCGTAGGGGGCGATGAAGCTTTCTTT | CASSLGVVGGDEAFF
TRBJ2-5 | TRBV10-2 | TRBD2 | . | TGCGCCAGCGGTGAAGGACTAGCCCAAGAGACCCAGTACTTC | CASGEGLAQETQYF
TRBJ1-1 | TRBV10-2 | . | few | TGCGCCAGCAGTGGGGCAGGGACGGGGAAGTACGCTGAAGCTTTCTTT | CASSGAGTGKYAEAFF
TRBJ2-7 | TRBV29-1 | TRBD2 | . | TGCAGCGTTGAGATAGCGGGAGGGAGTGGGGAGCAGTACTTC | CSVEIAGGSGEQYF
TRBJ1-1 | TRBV7-3 | . | . | TGTGCCAGCAGCTCTCGGAACACTGAAGCTTTCTTT | CASSSRNTEAFF
TRBJ2-7 | TRBV7-9 | TRBD1 | few | TGTGCCAGCAGCTCAGACGACAGGGGAAGCCACGAGCAGTACTTC | CASSSDDRGSHEQYF
TRBJ1-2 | TRBV7-9 | . | . | TGTGCCAGCACCTATCGGGGATTTAACTATGGCTACACCTTC | CASTYRGFNYGYTF
TRBJ1-1 | TRBV5-1 | . | once | TGCGCCAGCAGGCTCAGAGCTAACACTGAAGCTTTCTTT | CASRLRANTEAFF
TRBJ2-7 | TRBV29-1 | . | many | TGCAGCGTTGAAGAGAATAGAGTCGAGCAGTACTTC | CSVEENRVEQYF
TRBJ2-1 | TRBV3-1 | . | medium-sized | TGTGCCAGCAGCCAAGAAGACAGGCAGAGATACAATGAGCAGTTCTTC | CASSQEDRQRYNEQFF
TRBJ2-7 | TRBV7-7 | TRBD1 | few | TGTGCTAGCAGTCCGAGGAAGACAGGGGTATACGAGCAGTACTTC | CASSPRKTGVYEQYF
TRBJ1-1 | TRBV20-1 | . | few | TGCAGTGCTAGAGGGGGGGCGGCGACTGAAGCTTTCTTT | CSARGGAATEAFF
TRBJ2-6 | TRBV27 | TRBD2 | . | TGTGCCAGCAGAGACCGGACTAGCTCTGGGGCCAACGTCCTGACTTTC | CASRDRTSSGANVLTF
TRBJ1-3 | TRBV30 | TRBD1 | . | TGTGCCTGGGACAGGGTAAACACCATATATTTT | CAWDRVNTIYF
TRBJ2-7 | TRBV25-1 | . | . | TGTGCCAGCAGTTGGACCCGATCGTCGGCCATCTACGAGCAGTACTTC | CASSWTRSSAIYEQYF
TRBJ2-7 | TRBV20-1 | TRBD1 | few | TGCAGTGCGCGCCACCGGGACAGGGGATACGAGCAGTACTTC | CSARHRDRGYEQYF
TRBJ2-1 | TRBV12-1 | . | . | TGTGCCAGCACCATGGGTCTGGGGATCCATGAGCAGTTCTTC | CASTMGLGIHEQFF
TRBJ1-1 | TRBV11-3 | . | few | TGTGCCAGCAGCTTATATGGCGGGTCCACTGAAGCTTTCTTT | CASSLYGGSTEAFF
TRBJ2-1 | TRBV7-9 | . | many | TGTGCCAGCAGCTTTGAAAACCTCAATGAGCAGTTCTTC | CASSFENLNEQFF
TRBJ2-1 | TRBV7-2 | . | . | TGTGCCAGCAGCTTAGCGGGATACCTCCGGGACTGGAACAATGAGCAGTTCTTC | CASSLAGYLRDWNNEQFF
TRBJ1-1 | TRBV6-1 | . | . | TGTGCCAGCAGTGAAGGAATCCGCAGGGCGAGTTCAGAAGCTTTCTTT | CASSEGIRRASSEAFF
TRBJ2-4 | TRBV9 | . | few | TGTGCCAGCAGCGCATTTCAGGGTTCGGACATTCAGTACTTC | CASSAFQGSDIQYF
TRBJ2-1 | TRBV20-1 | . | many | TGCAGTGCTAGCTCCAGGGTGGGGTCCTACAATGAGCAGTTCTTC | CSASSRVGSYNEQFF
TRBJ2-5 | TRBV15 | TRBD2 | . | TGTGCCACCTCCCGGAGCCCCCTGGGACTAGCGGAGGGGAGGAACCAGTACTTC | CATSRSPLGLAEGRNQYF
TRBJ2-7 | TRBV7-9 | TRBD1 | few | TGTGCCAGCAGCCCCCCCCCGGGACAGCGAACCTACGAGCAGTACTTC | CASSPPPGQRTYEQYF
TRBJ2-2 | TRBV12-5 | . | few | TGTGCTAGTGGTCTACCTGACCAGAACACCGGGGAGCTGTTTTTT | CASGLPDQNTGELFF
TRBJ2-7 | TRBV2 | . | few | TGTGCCAGCAGTGAATACCCAGGGACCTCCTACGAGCAGTACTTC | CASSEYPGTSYEQYF
TRBJ2-2 | TRBV2 | . | . | TGTGCCAGCAGTGACCGGGCCACGACCGGGGAGCTGTTTTTT | CASSDRATTGELFF
TRBJ2-7 | TRBV7-2 | . | few | TGTGCCAGCAGCTTCCCCAGCTCCTACGAGCAGTACTTC | CASSFPSSYEQYF
TRBJ2-7 | TRBV27 | TRBD1 | few | TGTGCCAGCAGTTTTGGGGACAGCGGAAGAGAGCAGTACTTC | CASSFGDSGREQYF
TRBJ2-2 | TRBV7-2 | . | many | TGTGCCAGCAGCTTTTCCCTTCTAGGGGAGCTGTTTTTT | CASSFSLLGELFF
TRBJ2-4 | TRBV30 | . | few | TGTGCCTGGAGTGCCGGGAACAAAAACATTCAGTACTTC | CAWSAGNKNIQYF
TRBJ2-1 | TRBV7-9 | . | . | TGTGCCAGCAGCTTCCCCCGGGACAATGAGCAGTTCTTC | CASSFPRDNEQFF
TRBJ2-7 | TRBV11-2 | . | . | TGTGCCAGCAGCTTTCGGGTCTACGAGCAGTACTTC | CASSFRVYEQYF
TRBJ2-2 | TRBV5-5 | . | . | TGTGCCATCAGCCCAGGGAACACCGGGGAGCTGTTTTTT | CAISPGNTGELFF
TRBJ2-7 | TRBV9 | . | few | TGTGCCAGCAGCGGCGGACCGGCCTCCTACGAGCAGTACTTC | CASSGGPASYEQYF
TRBJ2-4 | TRBV6-5 | . | . | TGTGCCAGCAGTTACTCGAGGGCTGCCAAAAACATTCAGTACTTC | CASSYSRAAKNIQYF
TRBJ2-2 | TRBV20-1 | . | many | TGCAGTGCTCCCCGGGCTACGAACACCGGGGAGCTGTTTTTT | CSAPRATNTGELFF
TRBJ2-7 | TRBV20-1 | TRBD1 | few | TGCAGTGCTGGGAAATGGGACAGGGGGCGTCCCATCGCCCCGCAGTACTTC | CSAGKWDRGRPIAPQYF
TRBJ2-1 | TRBV20-1 | TRBD2 | . | TGCAGGGCTAGAGGTGGGACTAGCGGGACTAATGAGCAGTTCTTC | CRARGGTSGTNEQFF
TRBJ2-3 | TRBV12-3/TRBV12-4 | TRBD2 | few | TGTGCCAGCATAGCGGGGGGCACAGATACGCAGTATTTT | CASIAGGTDTQYF
TRBJ2-7 | TRBV7-9 | TRBD1 | . | TGTGCCAGCAGCTCCCCGGGAACGGGACAGTTCTACGAGCAGTACTTC | CASSSPGTGQFYEQYF